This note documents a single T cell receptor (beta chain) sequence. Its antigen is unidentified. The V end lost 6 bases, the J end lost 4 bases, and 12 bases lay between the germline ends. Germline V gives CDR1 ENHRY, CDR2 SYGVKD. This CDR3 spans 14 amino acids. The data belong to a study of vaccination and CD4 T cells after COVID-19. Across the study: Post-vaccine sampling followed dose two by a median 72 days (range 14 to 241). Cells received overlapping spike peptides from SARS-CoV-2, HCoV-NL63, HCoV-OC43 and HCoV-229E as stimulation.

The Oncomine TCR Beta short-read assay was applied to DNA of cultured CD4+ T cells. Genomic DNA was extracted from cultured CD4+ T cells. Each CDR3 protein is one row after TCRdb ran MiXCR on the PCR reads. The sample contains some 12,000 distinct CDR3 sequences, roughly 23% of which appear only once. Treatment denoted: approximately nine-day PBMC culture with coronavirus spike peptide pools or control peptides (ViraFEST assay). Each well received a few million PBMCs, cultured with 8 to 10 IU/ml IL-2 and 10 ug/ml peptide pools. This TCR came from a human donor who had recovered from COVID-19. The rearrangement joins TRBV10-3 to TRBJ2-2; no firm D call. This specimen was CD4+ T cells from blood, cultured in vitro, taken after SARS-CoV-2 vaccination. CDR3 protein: CAISTEGPTGELFF. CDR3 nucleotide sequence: TGTGCCATCAGCACCGAAGGGCCCACCGGGGAGCTGTTTTTT.